This T cell receptor (beta chain) is from a study of molecular identifiers for immune sequencing clone quantification. Findings of the study overall: Naive cells had under 1% of molecules in clones above 20 RNA copies, effectors over 98%.

V was trimmed by 0 bases and J by 5 bases, leaving 17 bases between them. This CDR3 comprises 17 residues. The germline gives CDR1 LNHNV, CDR2 YYDKDF (reference sequence). Naive CD8 T cells were FACS-sorted by CD8+CD4-CCR7+CD45RA+ markers. Methods described previously were used for bulk TCR libraries, and listed TCR primers were applied. A single record per CDR3 protein comes from TCRdb applying MiXCR to the PCR reads. This table has about half a million distinct CDR3 sequences, about a quarter appearing once. This clonotype showed up many times. As yet, its antigen is unknown. The sample consisted of naive CD8+ T cells from blood, with Jurkat cell RNA spiked in. Documented subset: FACS-sorted CD8+CD4-CCR7+CD45RA+ naive T cells. The sequence derives from a human donor in good health. Some libraries in this study had Jurkat cell RNA spiked in. The rearrangement joins TRBV15 to TRBJ1-5; D call uncertain. The CDR3 coding sequence is TGTGCCACCAGCAGAGATGTCGGGGTAGGTCTATATCAGCCCCAGCATTTT. The encoded protein is CATSRDVGVGLYQPQHF.